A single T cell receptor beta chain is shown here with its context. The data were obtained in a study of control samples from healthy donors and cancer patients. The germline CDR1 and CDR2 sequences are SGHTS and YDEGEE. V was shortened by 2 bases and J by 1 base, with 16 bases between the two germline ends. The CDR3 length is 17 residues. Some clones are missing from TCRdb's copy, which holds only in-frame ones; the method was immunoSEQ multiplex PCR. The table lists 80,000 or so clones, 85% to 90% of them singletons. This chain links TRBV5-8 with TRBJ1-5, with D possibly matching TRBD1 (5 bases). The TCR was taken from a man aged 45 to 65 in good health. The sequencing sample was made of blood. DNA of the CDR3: TGTGCCAGCAGCTTAAAAGGGGCGGACGGGAGCAATCAGCCCCAGCATTTT. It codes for CASSLKGADGSNQPQHF.